This T cell receptor (beta chain) comes out of a study of T cell responses to AZD1222 COVID-19 vaccine. Study-wide points: Donors were largely white British and mainly female; clonal diversity was possibly underestimated. It was only after the peak T cell response that any repertoires were sampled.

TCRdb's copy holds only in-frame clones and misses some; the assay was immunoSEQ multiplex PCR. Of 90,000 or so clones listed, 80% to 90% are singletons. The CDR3 sequence is 13 residues long. Trimming took 5 bases from V and 8 from J; bases not matched to a gene: 7. CDR1 is MNHEY and CDR2 is SMNVEV in the germline V gene (reference sequence). Worth noting for this clone: The antigen remains unidentified.

This sequence originates from an adult in good health. The specimen comprised peripheral blood, sampled on day 0 of AZD1222 vaccination. The chain combines TRBV27 with TRBJ1-2, with 8 nucleotides matching TRBD1. The CDR3 region is CASSRQGAQGYTF. CDR3 nucleotide sequence: TGTGCCAGCAGTCGTCAGGGGGCCCAGGGCTACACCTTC.